The 14 T cell receptor beta chains reported below all come from one sample, sequenced in a study of cytomegalovirus exposure and HLA in healthy donors. Assay: immunoSEQ multiplex PCR; the TCRdb copy retains only in-frame clones and omits some. Of 50,000 to 80,000 clones in the sample, about 95% were seen once. The sequenced sample consisted of PBMCs. The receptors derive from a woman aged 18-29 years in good health and CMV-seropositive.

The chain carries TRBV7-8 and TRBJ1-5; 7 bases match TRBD1. Germline CDR1 reads SGHVS; CDR2 reads FQNEAQ. After removal of 4 bases from V and 4 bases from J, the junction contained 10 bases not matched to a gene. The CDR3 covers 16 residues. The CDR3 loop reads CASSSTNRGPNQPQHF. As DNA, the CDR3 is TGTGCCAGCAGCTCAACAAACAGGGGACCTAATCAGCCCCAGCATTTT.

The CDR3 nucleotides read TGCGCCAGCAGCCGGGCGGCAGAGCGGAACTACGAGCAGTACTTC. Protein sequence: CASSRAAERNYEQYF. The J gene is TRBJ2-7, the V gene TRBV4-3; tentative D call: TRBD2 (5 bases). This CDR3 is 15 amino acids long. V was trimmed by 4 bases and J by 3 bases, leaving 16 bases between them. Germline-derived CDR1 and CDR2 are LGHNA and YSLEER.

V and J are TRBV6-5 and TRBJ2-5, with TRBD2 matching over 13 bases. Germline V CDR1 and CDR2: MNHEY, SVGAGI. The CDR3 has 15 amino acids. V was clipped by 8 bases and J by 1 base; unmatched bases: 4. The DNA for the CDR3 is TGTGCCAGCCAACTAGCGGGGGGGCCCCAAGAGACCCAGTACTTC. Protein sequence: CASQLAGGPQETQYF.

This chain links TRBV5-1 with TRBJ1-4; weak D call: TRBD1 (5 bases). Germline V CDR1 and CDR2: SGHRS, YFSETQ. This CDR3 has 13 amino acids. V gave up 2 bases and J gave up 4 bases, with 6 bases separating them. The CDR3: CASSFDSNEKLFF. In nucleotides, the CDR3 is TGCGCCAGCAGCTTTGACAGTAATGAAAAACTGTTTTTT. The full variable domain, rest sourced from reference TRBV5-1 and TRBJ1-4, is KAGVTQTPRYLIKTRGQQVTLSCSPISGHRSVSWYQQTPGQGLQFLFEYFSETQRNKGNFPGRFSGRQFSNSRSEMNVSTLELGDSALYLCASSFDSNEKLFFGSGTQLSVL.

The chain combines TRBV7-9 with TRBJ1-2; the D gene is possibly TRBD1 (6 bases). V was cut by 1 base and J by 3 bases, with 12 bases left in between. The CDR3 is 15 residues long. Germline CDR1 reads SEHNR; CDR2 reads FQNEAQ (reference sequence). The CDR3 sequence is CASSLGSGADYGYTF. CDR3 coding DNA: TGTGCCAGCAGCTTAGGCTCAGGGGCGGACTATGGCTACACCTTC.

V and J are TRBV2 and TRBJ1-2; D gene uncertain. The V end lost 5 bases, the J end lost 2 bases, and 12 bases lay between the germline ends. The CDR3 has 14 residues. Germline values: CDR1 SNHLY, CDR2 FYNNEI. CDR3: CASSRQQLNYGYTF. The DNA of the CDR3 is TGTGCCAGCAGTAGACAACAGCTAAACTATGGCTACACCTTC.

Worth noting for this clone: The junction differs from germline at one of its ends, possibly a read error. The chain links TRBV20-1 to TRBJ2-1; 7 positions agree with TRBD2. The germline CDR1 and CDR2 sequences are DFQATT and SNEGSKA (reference sequence). The CDR3 runs to 11 residues. The CDR3: CSARRGNGQFF. The CDR3 bases are TGCAGTGCCAGGCGGGGGAATGGGCAGTTCTTC.

This rearrangement joins TRBV5-1 to TRBJ1-4; possible D gene TRBD1, 5 bases. Per the germline V gene, CDR1 is SGHRS and CDR2 is YFSETQ. There are 15 residues in the CDR3. Deletions cut 0 bases from V and 0 bases from J, with 6 bases between. CDR3 coding DNA: TGCGCCAGCAGCTTGGGACAGACAACTAATGAAAAACTGTTTTTT. Translation gives CASSLGQTTNEKLFF.

The rearrangement uses TRBV7-9 and TRBJ2-5, with 11 bases that match TRBD2. The CDR3 contains 15 residues. The germline CDR1 and CDR2 sequences are SEHNR and FQNEAQ (reference sequence). Trimming at V came to 7 bases and at J to 0 bases, leaving 4 bases not matched to a gene. DNA for the CDR3: TGTGCCAGCATCAAGGGACTAGCGGACCAAGAGACCCAGTACTTC. It is translated as CASIKGLADQETQYF. Using reference TRBV7-9 and TRBJ2-5 for the parts outside the CDR3, the full variable domain is DTGVSQNPRHKITKRGQNVTFRCDPISEHNRLYWYRQTLGQGPEFLTYFQNEAQLEKSRLLSDRFSAERPKGSFSTLEIQRTEQGDSAMYLCASIKGLADQETQYFGPGTRLLVL.

This rearrangement joins TRBV5-4 to TRBJ1-2, with D perhaps matching TRBD1 (6 bases). Germline-derived CDR1 and CDR2 are SGHNT and YYREEE (reference sequence). V lost 0 bases and J lost 4, with 13 bases in between. The CDR3 is 15 amino acids. The CDR3 loop is CASSLGQTGTYGYTF. DNA for the CDR3: TGTGCCAGCAGCTTGGGCCAAACAGGGACCTATGGCTACACCTTC.

CDR3 DNA: TGTGCCAGCAGCGTTGAGGGGGCATCCGGGGAGCTGTTTTTT. Translated, it gives CASSVEGASGELFF. The chain employs TRBV2 and TRBJ2-2; 7 bases align to TRBD1. The trim removed 6 bases at V and 6 bases at J, leaving 7 bases unmatched. Germline loops: CDR1 SNHLY, CDR2 FYNNEI. This CDR3 is 14 amino acids long. Full variable domain (remainder filled in from reference TRBV2 and TRBJ2-2): EPEVTQTPSHQVTQMGQEVILRCVPISNHLYFYWYRQILGQKVEFLVSFYNNEISEKSEIFDDQFSVERPDGSNFTLKIRSTKLEDSAMYFCASSVEGASGELFFGEGSRLTVL.

The rearrangement links TRBV10-3 to TRBJ2-1; 7 positions agree with TRBD2. The CDR3 has 18 residues. V gave up 4 bases and J gave up 0 bases; unmatched junction bases: 12. Germline assignment: CDR1 ENHRY and CDR2 SYGVKD. The CDR3 protein is CAISGAGLSTSSYNEQFF. In DNA, the CDR3 is TGTGCCATCAGTGGAGCGGGACTCTCAACGAGCTCCTACAATGAGCAGTTCTTC.

This clone is a singleton in its sample. This chain links TRBV7-9 with TRBJ2-7; 9 positions agree with TRBD2. Germline lookup yields CDR1 SEHNR and CDR2 FQNEAQ (reference sequence). The CDR3 runs to 16 residues. V gave up 5 bases and J gave up 0 bases; unmatched junction bases: 8. The CDR3 spells CASSETSGHSSYEQYF. CDR3 DNA: TGTGCCAGCAGCGAAACTAGCGGGCATAGCTCCTACGAGCAGTACTTC.

The chain couples TRBV5-4 to TRBJ2-1; 8 nucleotides align to TRBD2. This CDR3 is built from 15 residues. Per germline, CDR1 SGHNT and CDR2 YYREEE (reference sequence). The ends lost 0 bases at V and 2 bases at J; junction bases unmatched: 1. The CDR3 region has the DNA TGTGCCAGCAGCTTGGCGGGGGGGGCCTACAATGAGCAGTTCTTC. Its translation: CASSLAGGAYNEQFF.